The 7 T cell receptor beta chains below were found in one sample sequenced in a study of blood T cell repertoires in COVID-19. Data came from immunoSEQ multiplex PCR; TCRdb stores just in-frame clones and leaves some out. Seen here are 150,000 to 200,000 clones, roughly 80% observed once, and the top ten hold around 6%. The sample comprised PBMCs or T cells enriched from blood (not recorded which). The receptors stem from a woman between 40 and 55 years old with acute COVID-19.

This clone was observed a handful of times. The rearrangement uses TRBV2 and TRBJ1-5, with 8 bases that match TRBD1. Germline CDR1 SNHLY, CDR2 FYNNEI. This CDR3 has 14 amino acids. Trimming took 7 bases from V and 4 from J; bases not matched to a gene: 6. The CDR3 sequence: CASTAGTGNQPQHF. The CDR3 DNA sequence: TGTGCCAGCACCGCCGGGACAGGAAATCAGCCCCAGCATTTT.

This rearrangement joins TRBV2 to TRBJ2-1; 8 bases are a match to TRBD2. The length of the CDR3 is 14 residues. Germline V gives CDR1 SNHLY, CDR2 FYNNEI. Trimming removed 10 bases from V and 0 bases from J; junction bases left unmatched: 5. The DNA for the CDR3 is TGTGCCATATTAGCGGGGAGCTCCTACAATGAGCAGTTCTTC. This translates into CAILAGSSYNEQFF.

The rearrangement uses TRBV19 and TRBJ1-1, with D possibly TRBD1 on 5 matching bases. V was trimmed by 5 bases and J by 1 base, leaving 11 bases between them. Looked up from germline, CDR1 is LNHDA and CDR2 is SQIVND (reference sequence). The CDR3 runs to 14 residues. Written as DNA, the CDR3 is TGTGCCAGTAGTGGGGGAGGGCCGAACACTGAAGCTTTCTTT. This sequence encodes CASSGGGPNTEAFF.

The rearrangement links TRBV29-1 to TRBJ1-2, with D perhaps matching TRBD1 (5 bases). Trimming removed 4 bases at V and 6 bases at J, with 21 bases between. CDR3 size: 15 residues. CDR1 is SQVTM, CDR2 ANQGSEA, per germline. The CDR3 region is CSVAAGSITVDGYTF. CDR3 coding DNA: TGCAGCGTTGCCGCAGGGTCCATAACTGTGGATGGCTACACCTTC.

The chain is built from TRBV5-1 and TRBJ1-1; TRBD1 matches at 7 bases. After removal of 0 bases from V and 0 bases from J, the junction contained 5 bases not matched to a gene. The CDR3 is 16 residues long. Per the germline V gene, CDR1 is SGHRS and CDR2 is YFSETQ. The DNA for the CDR3 is TGCGCCAGCAGCTTGGACAGGGGTCCCCTGAACACTGAAGCTTTCTTT. The encoded protein is CASSLDRGPLNTEAFF.

This chain links TRBV4-1 with TRBJ1-1, with D possibly matching TRBD1 (6 bases). The CDR3 has 15 amino acids. The germline V gene has CDR1 MGHRA and CDR2 YSYEKL. The V end was cut by 6 bases, the J end by 3 bases, with 17 bases between. The CDR3 spells CASSPILRGDTEAFF. CDR3 DNA: TGCGCCAGCAGTCCTATCCTCAGGGGCGACACTGAAGCTTTCTTT.

The chain joins TRBV7-9 to TRBJ1-2; D perhaps matches TRBD1 (6 bases). Trimming removed 1 base at V and 0 bases at J, with 9 bases between. The germline V gene has CDR1 SEHNR and CDR2 FQNEAQ (reference sequence). There are 15 residues in the CDR3. CDR3 nucleotide sequence: TGTGCCAGCAGCTTAGTCCAGGGGACTAACTATGGCTACACCTTC. It yields the protein CASSLVQGTNYGYTF.